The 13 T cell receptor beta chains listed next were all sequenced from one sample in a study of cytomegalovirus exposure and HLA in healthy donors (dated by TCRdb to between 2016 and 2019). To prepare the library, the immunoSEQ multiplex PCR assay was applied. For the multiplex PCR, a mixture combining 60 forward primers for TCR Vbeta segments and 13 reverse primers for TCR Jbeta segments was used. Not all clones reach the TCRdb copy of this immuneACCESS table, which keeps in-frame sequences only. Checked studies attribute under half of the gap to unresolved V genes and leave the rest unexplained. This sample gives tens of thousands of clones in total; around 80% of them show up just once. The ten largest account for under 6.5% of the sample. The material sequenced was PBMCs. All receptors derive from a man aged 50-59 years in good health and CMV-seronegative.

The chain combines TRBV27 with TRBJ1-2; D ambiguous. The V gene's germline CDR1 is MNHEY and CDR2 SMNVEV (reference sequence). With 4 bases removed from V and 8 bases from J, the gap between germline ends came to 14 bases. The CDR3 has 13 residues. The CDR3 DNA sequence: TGTGCCAGCAGTTCCGGGCGGGTTTTCGGCTACACCTTC. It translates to CASSSGRVFGYTF.

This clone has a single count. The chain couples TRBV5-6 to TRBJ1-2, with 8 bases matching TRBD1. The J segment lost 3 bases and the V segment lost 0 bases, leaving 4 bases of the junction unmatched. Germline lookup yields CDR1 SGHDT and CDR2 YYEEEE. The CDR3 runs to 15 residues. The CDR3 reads CASSLAHRGDYGYTF. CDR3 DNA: TGTGCCAGCAGCTTGGCCCACAGGGGGGACTATGGCTACACCTTC.

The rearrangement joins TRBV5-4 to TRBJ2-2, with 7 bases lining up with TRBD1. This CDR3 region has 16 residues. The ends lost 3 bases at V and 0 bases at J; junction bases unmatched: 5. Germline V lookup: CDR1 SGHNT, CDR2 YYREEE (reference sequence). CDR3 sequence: CASSSGTDANTGELFF. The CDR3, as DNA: TGTGCCAGCAGCTCCGGGACAGACGCGAACACCGGGGAGCTGTTTTTT.

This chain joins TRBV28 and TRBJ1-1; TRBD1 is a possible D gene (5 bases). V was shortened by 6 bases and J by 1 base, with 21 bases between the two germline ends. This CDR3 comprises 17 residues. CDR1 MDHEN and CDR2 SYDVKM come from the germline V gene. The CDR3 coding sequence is TGTGCCAGCAGGAACCCGTCATGGGGGGGTGAGAACACTGAAGCTTTCTTT. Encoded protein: CASRNPSWGGENTEAFF.

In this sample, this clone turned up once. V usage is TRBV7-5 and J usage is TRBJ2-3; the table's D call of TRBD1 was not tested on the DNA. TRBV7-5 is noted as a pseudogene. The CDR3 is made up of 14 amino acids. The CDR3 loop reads CARSSRTGPDTQYF. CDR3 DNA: TGTGCCAGAAGCTCCCGGACAGGGCCAGATACGCAGTATTTT.

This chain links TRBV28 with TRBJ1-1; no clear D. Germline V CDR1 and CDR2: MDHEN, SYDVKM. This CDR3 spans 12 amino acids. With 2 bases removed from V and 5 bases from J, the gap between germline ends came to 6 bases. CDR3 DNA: TGTGCCAGCAGTTTACCTCTTACTGAAGCTTTCTTT. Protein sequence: CASSLPLTEAFF.

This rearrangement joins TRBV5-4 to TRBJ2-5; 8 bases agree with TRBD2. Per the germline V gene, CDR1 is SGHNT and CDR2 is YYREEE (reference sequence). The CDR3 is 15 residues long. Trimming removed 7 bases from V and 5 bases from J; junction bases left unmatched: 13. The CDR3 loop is CASLRTGGPVETQYF. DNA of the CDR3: TGTGCCAGCTTGAGGACGGGAGGGCCTGTGGAGACCCAGTACTTC.

DNA for the CDR3: TGTGCCAGCAGTGCGGGGACAGGCAATGAGCAGTTCTTC. Its protein is CASSAGTGNEQFF. The genes are TRBV27 and TRBJ2-1, with TRBD1 identical over 8 bases. CDR1 and CDR2 from the germline V gene are MNHEY and SMNVEV (reference sequence). CDR3 length: 13 residues. The junction had 3 bases not matched to a gene; V was cut back by 5 bases and J by 6 bases.

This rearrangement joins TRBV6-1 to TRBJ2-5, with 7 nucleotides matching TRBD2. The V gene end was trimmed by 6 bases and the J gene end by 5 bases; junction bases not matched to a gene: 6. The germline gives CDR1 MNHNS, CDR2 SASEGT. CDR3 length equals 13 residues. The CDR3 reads CASRTGLPETQYF. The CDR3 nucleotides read TGTGCCAGCAGGACGGGACTACCGGAGACCCAGTACTTC.

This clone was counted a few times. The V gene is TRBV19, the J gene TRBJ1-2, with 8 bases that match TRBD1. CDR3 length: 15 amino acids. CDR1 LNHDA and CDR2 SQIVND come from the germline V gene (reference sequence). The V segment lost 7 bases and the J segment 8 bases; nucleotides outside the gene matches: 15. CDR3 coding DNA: TGTGCCAGTAAGTTGGGACAGGACCTTTTGGAGGGCTACACCTTC. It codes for CASKLGQDLLEGYTF.

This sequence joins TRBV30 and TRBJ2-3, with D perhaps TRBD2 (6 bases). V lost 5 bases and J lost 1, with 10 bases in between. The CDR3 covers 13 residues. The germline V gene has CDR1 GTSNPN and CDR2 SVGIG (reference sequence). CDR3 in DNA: TGTGCCTGGTTTGGCGGGGGCACAGATACGCAGTATTTT. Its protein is CAWFGGGTDTQYF.

The CDR3 region is CASSVQEGWNTEAFF. CDR3 DNA sequence: TGTGCCAGCAGCGTCCAAGAGGGATGGAACACTGAAGCTTTCTTT. V is TRBV9 and J is TRBJ1-1; D gene ambiguous. The V gene's germline CDR1 is SGDLS and CDR2 YYNGEE. V was cut by 2 bases and J by 1 base, with 12 bases left in between. This CDR3 region has 15 residues. The full variable domain, with the rest looked up from reference TRBV9 and TRBJ1-1, is DSGVTQTPKHLITATGQRVTLRCSPRSGDLSVYWYQQSLDQGLQFLIQYYNGEERAKGNILERFSAQQFPDLHSELNLSSLELGDSALYFCASSVQEGWNTEAFFGQGTRLTVV.

CDR3 DNA sequence: TGTGCCAGCAGCTTCACGGGGGGGAATGAGCAGTTCTTC. Its protein is CASSFTGGNEQFF. V and J are TRBV5-4 and TRBJ2-1; 8 bases are a match to TRBD2. The trim removed 2 bases at V and 7 bases at J, leaving 2 bases unmatched. Germline CDR1 reads SGHNT; CDR2 reads YYREEE (reference sequence). The CDR3 is 13 amino acids.